This TCR beta chain was sequenced in a study of shared clonotypes between healthy human individuals. Overall study results and limits: Sampling was confined to blood; repertoires within tissues likely differ.

V shed 7 bases and J 3 bases; nucleotides not matched to a gene: 20. Germline assignment: CDR1 WNHNN and CDR2 SYGVQD (reference sequence). The CDR3 is 19 residues long. Unsorted samples used tens of millions of PBMCs for genomic DNA. Details on this clone: Its antigen is currently unknown.

Assay execution proceeded at the deep level. PCR replicates performed on unsorted PBMC used approximately 300 ng DNA, some 30,000 T cell genomes. Sequencing was performed with immunoSEQ multiplex PCR; in TCRdb, only in-frame clones are kept and a portion is missing. The sample shows hundreds of thousands of clones, around three quarters of them seen only once. The receptor's source is a woman aged 40 to 50 in good health. Some clones in this sample may be carry-over from other donors' samples. The V gene is TRBV10-1, the J gene TRBJ1-4; 7 bases match TRBD1. The sequencing sample was made of PBMCs. CDR3 coding DNA: TGCGCCAGCACCCCTGTCGGGGGCAGCCTCACAGGGGCTAATGAAAAACTGTTTTTT. Protein sequence: CASTPVGGSLTGANEKLFF.